These 26 T cell receptor beta chains were all obtained from the same sample, sequenced in a study of post-analysis software for immune sequencing data. Study findings and constraints: Elevated frequency relative to controls characterized four or five TRBV segments in patients, TRBV5-6, TRBV5-1 and TRBV20-1 among them.

Unique molecular identifiers featured in each of the TCR beta cDNA libraries. One entry per CDR3 protein, called by TCRdb with MiXCR from the PCR reads. The sample gives more than 450,000 distinct CDR3 sequences, about 40% of which show up once; roughly 1.7% is in the top ten. Their specific antigens are unknown. Sequencing was carried out using blood. Receptors originate from a girl between 5 and 17 years old with multiple sclerosis.

This clonotype turned up a few times. This chain uses TRBV12-3 or TRBV12-4 with TRBJ1-1, with D perhaps TRBD1 (6 bases). The CDR3 loop spans 15 amino acids. Trimming cost V 6 bases and J 3 bases, with 17 bases left between them. The CDR3 loop reads CASRRTKGGDTEAFF. The CDR3 coding sequence is TGTGCCAGCAGGCGTACCAAGGGGGGTGACACTGAAGCTTTCTTT.

The rearrangement links TRBV12-3 or TRBV12-4 to TRBJ2-7; no clear D gene. The ends were cut back, 3 bases at V and 6 bases at J, with 15 bases in the middle. The CDR3 length is 14 residues. Here the CDR3 DNA reads TGTGCCAGCAGTTTGAGCAGGCTTCTCCTCGAGCAGTACTTC. The encoded protein is CASSLSRLLLEQYF.

The table lists this clonotype with a few counts. V is TRBV7-8 and J is TRBJ2-3; D perhaps matches TRBD2 (5 bases). The germline gives CDR1 SGHVS, CDR2 FQNEAQ. The CDR3 runs to 16 residues. Trimming stripped 5 bases from V and 0 bases from J, with 15 bases between. Here the CDR3 reads CASSPSGGLSTDTQYF. In DNA form, the CDR3 reads TGTGCCAGCAGCCCGTCCGGCGGGCTTAGCACAGATACGCAGTATTTT.

This clonotype has just a few counts. The chain joins TRBV12-3 or TRBV12-4 to TRBJ1-2; possibly TRBD1 for D (6 bases). The CDR3 length is 14 residues. V was pared by 2 bases and J by 7 bases, with 14 bases between. The CDR3 is CASSLWGASIGYTF. CDR3 DNA: TGTGCCAGCAGTTTATGGGGGGCGTCAATTGGCTACACCTTC.

The CDR3, as DNA: TGCAGTGCTAGAGATACAGGGGGCGCAAACAATGAGCAGTTCTTC. Its translation: CSARDTGGANNEQFF. The chain joins TRBV20-1 to TRBJ2-1; 9 bases fit TRBD1. The J segment lost 5 bases and the V segment lost 0 bases, leaving 5 bases of the junction unmatched. Germline V gene lookup returns CDR1 DFQATT and CDR2 SNEGSKA (reference sequence). The CDR3 sequence is 15 residues long.

This clonotype came up many times. The chain carries TRBV12-3 or TRBV12-4 and TRBJ2-5; D unclear. Trimming took off 3 bases at V and 5 bases at J, with 4 bases between the two ends. CDR3 length: 11 residues. This CDR3 reads CASSFTETQYF. The CDR3, as DNA: TGTGCCAGCAGTTTCACCGAGACCCAGTACTTC.

This clonotype was picked up a small number of times. The chain uses TRBV11-2 and TRBJ2-1; D unresolved. Trimming shortened V by 3 bases and J by 9 bases, and 9 bases separated the two germline ends. The CDR3 is made up of 12 amino acids. Germline lookup yields CDR1 SGHAT and CDR2 FQNNGV. In DNA form, the CDR3 reads TGTGCCAGCAGCTTCAGCTGGAGTGAGCAGTTCTTC. Its protein product is CASSFSWSEQFF.

The genes are TRBV15 and TRBJ2-3; the match to TRBD2 covers 14 bases. The germline V gene encodes CDR1 LNHNV and CDR2 YYDKDF (reference sequence). The CDR3 has 16 residues. After removal of 0 bases from V and 10 bases from J, the junction contained 6 bases not matched to a gene. Here the CDR3 reads CATSRDLGTSGGPQYF. CDR3 DNA: TGTGCCACCAGCAGAGATCTAGGGACTAGCGGGGGTCCGCAGTATTTT.

The rearrangement joins TRBV6-6 to TRBJ1-2, with a tentative D call TRBD1 (5 bases). The CDR3 length is 14 residues. V was trimmed by 0 bases and J by 8 bases, leaving 13 bases between them. The germline gives CDR1 MNHNY, CDR2 SVGAGI (reference sequence). In nucleotides, the CDR3 is TGTGCCAGCAGTTACTCGGCGGACAACAGCGGCTACACCTTC. This translates into CASSYSADNSGYTF.

This rearrangement joins TRBV4-2 to TRBJ2-2; the D gene is possibly TRBD2 (5 bases). This CDR3 comprises 16 residues. Trimming pared 3 bases from V and 5 bases from J, leaving 16 bases between. The germline V gene encodes CDR1 LGHNA and CDR2 YNFKEQ. CDR3 in amino acids: CASSHSLGGGTGELFF. Written as DNA, the CDR3 is TGTGCCAGCAGCCATTCTTTAGGTGGCGGGACCGGGGAGCTGTTTTTT.

The chain recombines TRBV7-9 with TRBJ2-3, with TRBD2 matching over 13 bases. Germline V lookup: CDR1 SEHNR, CDR2 FQNEAQ (reference sequence). The V gene end was trimmed by 4 bases and the J gene end by 1 base; junction bases not matched to a gene: 5. There are 17 residues in the CDR3. For the CDR3, the DNA is TGTGCCAGCAGCTCCTCCGGGACTAGCGGGGGCACAGATACGCAGTATTTT. Translating it yields CASSSSGTSGGTDTQYF.

This chain connects TRBV5-1 to TRBJ2-1; D tentatively reads TRBD1 or TRBD2 (5 bases each). This CDR3 has 13 residues. Germline V gene lookup returns CDR1 SGHRS and CDR2 YFSETQ. The V end was cut by 3 bases, the J end by 8 bases, with 12 bases between. CDR3 region: CASSWGNKDEQFF. As DNA, the CDR3 is TGCGCCAGCAGCTGGGGGAATAAGGATGAGCAGTTCTTC.

This clonotype has just a few counts. V and J are TRBV6-1 and TRBJ2-7, with 10 nucleotides matching TRBD2. The germline V gene has CDR1 MNHNS and CDR2 SASEGT. V lost 5 bases to trimming and J lost 6 bases; unmatched junction nucleotides: 10. This CDR3 has 15 amino acids. The CDR3 spells CASSWRSGRVGEQYF. The CDR3 DNA reads TGTGCCAGCAGTTGGCGGAGCGGGAGGGTCGGCGAGCAGTACTTC.

The chain couples TRBV9 to TRBJ2-3; maybe TRBD2 (6 bases). CDR1 and CDR2 (germline): SGDLS, YYNGEE. The V and J ends lost 7 bases and 6 bases respectively, with 12 bases between them. The CDR3 length is 12 residues. The CDR3 region has the DNA TGTGCCAGCTCGGGGAGGTTCGATACGCAGTATTTT. Translation gives CASSGRFDTQYF.

This chain uses TRBV7-6 with TRBJ2-5, with TRBD1 matching 7 bases. Germline lookup yields CDR1 SGHVS and CDR2 FNYEAQ. CDR3 length equals 14 residues. V was pared by 5 bases and J by 5 bases, with 8 bases of the junction left unmatched. The CDR3 loop is CASSRDRAEETQYF. The DNA for the CDR3 is TGTGCCAGCAGCAGAGACAGGGCGGAGGAGACCCAGTACTTC.

The rearrangement links TRBV12-3 or TRBV12-4 to TRBJ2-3, with 8 bases fitting TRBD1. This CDR3 comprises 14 residues. Unmatched junction bases numbered 3, after V lost 7 bases and J lost 0 bases. For the CDR3, the DNA is TGTGCCAGCACCCGGACAGGGAGCACAGATACGCAGTATTTT. Its protein is CASTRTGSTDTQYF.

This clonotype was picked up a small number of times. The chain combines TRBV12-3 or TRBV12-4 with TRBJ2-1; possible D gene TRBD2, 6 bases. Trimming pared 2 bases from V and 15 bases from J, leaving 14 bases between. This CDR3 contains 12 residues. The CDR3, as DNA: TGTGCCAGCAGTTTATGGCGGACTACAGGGTTCTTC. Amino acids: CASSLWRTTGFF.

V usage is TRBV5-6 and J usage is TRBJ2-5, with a tentative D call TRBD1 (6 bases). The J call may be mistaken, given a closer DNA end match to TRBJ2-7. CDR1 is SGHDT, CDR2 YYEEEE, per germline. The CDR3 length is 14 residues. The CDR3 region has the DNA TGTGCCAGCAGCTTGCTCGGACAGAACTACGAGCAGTACTTC. Translation gives CASSLLGQNYEQYF.

A word on this clonotype: The junction departs from germline at one end; a sequencing error may be responsible. The rearrangement joins TRBV12-3 or TRBV12-4 to TRBJ2-4; no reliable D call. CDR3 length: 14 residues. This CDR3 reads CASSLVSAKNIQYF. The CDR3 coding sequence is TGTGCCAGCAGTTTAGTGTCAGCCAAGAACATTCAGTACTTC.

The V gene is TRBV12-3 or TRBV12-4, the J gene TRBJ2-4; TRBD2 agrees at 12 bases. TRBJ2-7 explains the end of the DNA better; the J call may be wrong. The CDR3 extends over 16 amino acids. CDR3 DNA sequence: TGTGCCAGCAGTCCCCACGGACTAGCGGGAAGGTACGAGCAGTACTTC. Translation gives CASSPHGLAGRYEQYF.

The sample holds one count of this clonotype. V and J are TRBV20-1 and TRBJ2-4; TRBD1 matches 9 bases. The J call is doubtful: the DNA matches TRBJ2-7 better. Germline V gives CDR1 DFQATT, CDR2 SNEGSKA (reference sequence). CDR3 size: 18 residues. In DNA form, the CDR3 reads TGCAGTGCTAGAGATCAAGGAGTGGGACAGGGTCGCCCCTACGAGCAGTACTTC. Translating gives CSARDQGVGQGRPYEQYF.

The chain couples TRBV5-1 to TRBJ2-5, with D hard to call. CDR1 is SGHRS and CDR2 is YFSETQ in the germline V gene. The V end lost 0 bases, the J end lost 4 bases, and 10 bases lay between the germline ends. CDR3 length: 14 residues. The CDR3 is CASSLAPNSETQYF. CDR3 coding DNA: TGCGCCAGCAGCTTGGCCCCAAACTCAGAGACCCAGTACTTC.

V gene TRBV4-1 combines with J gene TRBJ1-2; no clear D. Germline CDR1 is MGHRA and CDR2 is YSYEKL. Trimming pared 0 bases from V and 4 bases from J, leaving 12 bases between. This CDR3 comprises 15 residues. CDR3 bases: TGCGCCAGCAGCCAAGAAAACAAGGCTTTCTATGGCTACACCTTC. Protein product: CASSQENKAFYGYTF.

The chain joins TRBV5-8 to TRBJ1-6; D not certain. The germline V gene has CDR1 SGHTS and CDR2 YDEGEE. V lost 1 base and J lost 7, with 9 bases in between. There are 14 residues in the CDR3. The CDR3 nucleotides are TGTGCCAGCAGCTTGATGTTAGCCAATTCACCCCTCCACTTT. As protein: CASSLMLANSPLHF. The whole variable domain, filled in from reference TRBV5-8 and TRBJ1-6, reads EAGVTQSPTHLIKTRGQQATLRCSPISGHTSVYWYQQALGLGLQFLLWYDEGEERNRGNFPPRFSGRQFPNYSSELNVNALELEDSALYLCASSLMLANSPLHFGNGTRLTVT.

Notes on this clonotype: An end of the junction differs from the germline gene, which may be a read error. This chain links TRBV20-1 with TRBJ1-6; tentative D call: TRBD1 (5 bases). The CDR3 consists of 15 residues. CDR1 and CDR2 (germline): DFQATT, SNEGSKA (reference sequence). The CDR3 spells CSTRSGEGEGSPLHF. The CDR3 DNA is TGCAGTACTAGATCGGGGGAAGGGGAGGGTTCACCCCTCCACTTT.

This clonotype appeared a few times. The V gene is TRBV6-6, the J gene TRBJ2-7, with 10 bases aligning to TRBD1. The V gene end was trimmed by 6 bases and the J gene end by 6 bases; junction bases not matched to a gene: 11. Germline V gene sequence: CDR1 MNHNY, CDR2 SVGAGI (reference sequence). This CDR3 comprises 15 residues. The CDR3 here is CASRSTGTGDGEQYF. The DNA of the CDR3 is TGTGCCAGCAGGTCAACCGGGACAGGGGATGGCGAGCAGTACTTC.